This T cell receptor beta chain was sequenced for a study of T cell responses to AZD1222 COVID-19 vaccine. Generated by immunoSEQ multiplex PCR, the TCRdb table keeps only in-frame clones and is missing some. Of about 150,000 clones listed, 70% to 90% are singletons. Trimming removed 5 bases from V and 5 bases from J, with 16 bases in between. There are 15 residues in the CDR3. Germline loops: CDR1 SEHNR, CDR2 FQNEAQ (reference sequence). This clonotype was obtained from an adult in good health. This sequence joins TRBV7-9 and TRBJ2-4; tentatively, D is TRBD1 (5 bases). The material was peripheral blood, obtained on day 0 of AZD1222 vaccination. The CDR3 reads CASSLETVYQNIQYF. The CDR3 DNA follows: TGTGCCAGCAGCCTGGAGACAGTCTATCAAAACATTCAGTACTTC.